These T cell receptor beta chains were read from a single sample in a study of post-analysis software for immune sequencing data. In TCRdb, the PCR reads were re-called with MiXCR into one record per CDR3 protein. Of about 160,000 distinct CDR3 sequences listed, 35% to 40% are singletons. Sequencing was performed on blood, taken after autologous hematopoietic stem cell transplantation. The source is a girl aged 10 to 17 with multiple sclerosis. The CDR3 runs from the conserved cysteine through the conserved F or W. D genes are given only for firm matches. Size is omitted from some rows. Given values are once, few, many or a class for expanded clones.

>15|TRBD1|TRBV6-1|NA|TRBJ2-7
TGTGCCAGCAGTGGCTGGGACAGGGCTTCCTACGAGCAGTACTTC
CASSGWDRASYEQYF
>13|NA|TRBV20-1|NA|TRBJ2-7
TGCAGTGCTTGGGTGGGGGGCTCAAACGAGCAGTACTTC
CSAWVGGSNEQYF
>15|NA|TRBV6-5|NA|TRBJ2-7
TGTGCCAGCAGTTACTCTCAGGGGTCCTACAATGAGCAGTACTTC
CASSYSQGSYNEQYF
>15|NA|TRBV10-3|many|TRBJ2-1
TGTGCCATCAGCCGGACTCTGGAATCCTACAATGAGCAGTTCTTC
CAISRTLESYNEQFF
>19|TRBD2|TRBV27|NA|TRBJ2-7
TGTGCCAGCAGTTTCATCGGACTAGCGGGAGCGACATCAAACTACGAGCAGTACTTC
CASSFIGLAGATSNYEQYF
>15|NA|TRBV18|few|TRBJ1-1
TGTGCCAGCTCACCCCGGCCAGGGGAGGACACTGAAGCTTTCTTT
CASSPRPGEDTEAFF
>14|NA|TRBV6-1|NA|TRBJ1-2
TGTGCCAGCAGTGAAATGTCCGTTGACTATGGCTACACCTTC
CASSEMSVDYGYTF
>14|TRBD1|TRBV7-9|NA|TRBJ2-5
TGTGCCAGCAGCCAGGGACAGGGAAGAGAGACCCAGTACTTC
CASSQGQGRETQYF
>13|NA|TRBV12-3/TRBV12-4|many|TRBJ1-4
TGTGCCAGCAGTAACACAGGGTTTGAAAAACTGTTTTTT
CASSNTGFEKLFF
>13|NA|TRBV10-3|NA|TRBJ1-1
TGTGCCTCCTCTTCTTATGAGAACACTGAAGCTTTCTTT
CASSSYENTEAFF
>12|TRBD2|TRBV6-2/TRBV6-3|few|TRBJ2-1
TGTGCCAGCACCCCGAGCGGGAGTGAGCAGTTCTTC
CASTPSGSEQFF
>13|NA|TRBV20-1|NA|TRBJ2-7
TGCAGTGTTAGCCTACAGGGCGCCTACGAGCAGTACTTC
CSVSLQGAYEQYF
>12|NA|TRBV6-5|NA|TRBJ2-7
TGTGCCAGCAGCTCTGTTCGCCACGAGCAGTACTTC
CASSSVRHEQYF
>16|TRBD2|TRBV11-2|NA|TRBJ2-7
TGTGCCAGCAGCTTACACCCGGGACTAGCGGGAGCCAAGCAGTACTTC
CASSLHPGLAGAKQYF
>15|NA|TRBV7-9|NA|TRBJ2-5
TGTGCCAGCAGCTTATTGGGGGTCGCACAAGAGACCCAGTACTTC
CASSLLGVAQETQYF
>15|TRBD2|TRBV6-5|NA|TRBJ2-1
TGTGCCAGCATAAACCGAGCGGGAGTTGTAGATGAGCAGTTCTTC
CASINRAGVVDEQFF
>13|NA|TRBV7-2|many|TRBJ1-5
TGTGCCAGCAGCTTTGCCAGGGCCCAGCCCCAGCATTTT
CASSFARAQPQHF
>16|TRBD1|TRBV19|NA|TRBJ1-2
TGTGCCAGTAGTACGAACAGGGGGCTTGACGAATATGGCTACACCTTC
CASSTNRGLDEYGYTF
>14|NA|TRBV28|few|TRBJ2-5
TGTGCCAGCAGATTCAGGGTCGAAACAGAGACCCAGTACTTC
CASRFRVETETQYF
>16|TRBD2|TRBV11-2|NA|TRBJ2-3
TGTGCCAGCAGCCCAAGGGAGGGAGGCAGGGCAGATACGCAGTATTTT
CASSPREGGRADTQYF
>13|TRBD1|TRBV10-3|NA|TRBJ2-3
TGTGCCATCAAGGGGGCTTCCACAGATACGCAGTATTTT
CAIKGASTDTQYF
>15|NA|TRBV4-1|NA|TRBJ2-5
TGCGCCAGCAGCCAAGAGCAGGTATCCCAAGAGACCCAGTACTTC
CASSQEQVSQETQYF
>15|NA|TRBV3-1|NA|TRBJ1-4
TGTGCCAGCAGCCCGCGGGGGCAGCCAAGTGAAAAACTGTTTTTT
CASSPRGQPSEKLFF
>20|TRBD2|TRBV6-1|NA|TRBJ2-1
TGTGCCAGCCCTGATCGAGGGGGACTAGAAGTCCCCCAGGTCTACAATGAGCAGTTCTTC
CASPDRGGLEVPQVYNEQFF
>13|NA|TRBV2|many|TRBJ2-7
TGTGCCAGCAGGGCGGGTTCGACCTACGAGCAGTACTTC
CASRAGSTYEQYF
>16|TRBD1|TRBV7-9|NA|TRBJ2-1
TGTGCCAGCAGCCCCCGGGACAGGGGATCCTACAATGAGCAGTTCTTC
CASSPRDRGSYNEQFF
>15|TRBD1|TRBV12-3/TRBV12-4|NA|TRBJ2-1
TGTGCCAGCAGTTCAAAAAGTGGACAGGGCAATGAGCAGTTCTTC
CASSSKSGQGNEQFF
>15|NA|TRBV4-3|few|TRBJ2-7
TGCGCCAGCAGCCAAGGTGTGCGGGACTCCTACGAGCAGTACTTC
CASSQGVRDSYEQYF
>13|NA|TRBV11-2|NA|TRBJ2-7
TGTGCCAGCAGCTTGGACCCAGGGCTGGAGCAGTACTTC
CASSLDPGLEQYF
>15|TRBD1|TRBV28|NA|TRBJ2-4
TGTGCCAGCAGTTTCCGACGGACAGGGAAAAACATTCAGTACTTC
CASSFRRTGKNIQYF
>16|NA|TRBV6-2/TRBV6-3|NA|TRBJ1-5
TGTGCCAGCGCGGGCAGTCGGGTGTATCGCAATCAGCCCCAGCATTTT
CASAGSRVYRNQPQHF
>16|TRBD2|TRBV13|many|TRBJ2-5
TGTGCCAGCAGCTTAGGACTAGCGGGGAACCAAGAGACCCAGTACTTC
CASSLGLAGNQETQYF
>16|TRBD2|TRBV7-2|NA|TRBJ2-3
TGTGCCAGCAGCCCAACTAGCGGGACGAGCACAGATACGCAGTATTTT
CASSPTSGTSTDTQYF